This T cell receptor beta chain came from a study of CD8 T cells in Susac syndrome. The T cells that were sequenced for TCR beta were CD8+ and CD4+ cells from blood. The multiple sclerosis controls were treatment-naive patients, and their relapsing-remitting disease was stable or active. TEMRA cells underwent FACS enrichment and CD8+ and CD4+ T cells underwent negative isolation. CDR3 size: 14 residues. V lost 1 base and J lost 7, with 13 bases in between. Germline V gene sequence: CDR1 SGHVS, CDR2 FQNEAQ. RNA in amounts of about 0.5 to 1 ug was reverse transcribed with random hexamers. An immunoSEQ multiplex PCR amplified TCR beta CDR3 over 54 Vbeta and 13 Jbeta. TCRdb re-called the immunoSEQ multiplex PCR reads through MiXCR, storing one row per CDR3 protein. The sample contains roughly 170,000 distinct CDR3 sequences, approximately 94% of which appear only once.

The sequenced sample consisted of CD4+ T cells from PBMCs. The sequence came from a human donor with multiple sclerosis. The V call is TRBV7-8, the J call TRBJ2-5, with D maybe TRBD2 (5 bases). Written as DNA, the CDR3 is TGTGCCAGCAGCTTAGTCTTCCAAGGAGGGACCCAGTACTTC. As protein: CASSLVFQGGTQYF.